This paragraph reports one TCR beta chain. Its antigen remains unidentified. Base qualities are missing; no much larger clone stands one base away. For sequencing of the TCRbeta CDR3 region, genomic DNA was extracted from the sorted cells. The immunoSEQ Assay was used for sequencing of TCRbeta CDR3 regions. TCRdb provides this immuneACCESS table in a form limited to in-frame rearrangements. Some clones are lacking; in checked studies, under half of them reflect an unresolved V gene, and why the rest are absent is not known. The sample table holds 100,000 to 150,000 clones, of which about 90% were seen once. The ten biggest clones cover about 0.81% of the sample. The CDR3 runs 16 amino acids, cysteine and phenylalanine included. CDR3 DNA is the only sequence kept; it has 48 bases, read in frame from the first base. Relative to germline, V is missing 3 bases and J is missing 2 bases, with 8 bases of the junction outside any gene match. In the germline V gene (reference sequence), CDR1 corresponds to LNHDA and CDR2 to SQIVND.

The data were taken from a study of OX40 agonist ivuxolimab in advanced cancers. Study-wide context: Ivuxolimab was an agonistic, fully human IgG2 monoclonal antibody directed against OX40 (CD134), a costimulatory receptor. Intravenous ivuxolimab was administered to patients every 2 weeks at six dose levels: 0.01, 0.1, 0.3, 1.5, 3 and 10 mg/kg. Among the approximately 50 dose-escalation patients, about 20 had hepatocellular carcinoma, 15 melanoma, 9 renal cell carcinoma and 9 head and neck cancer. In the dose-escalation cohort, roughly four fifths of patients were male, and the mean age was around 60 years, with a range of 23 to 79. The purpose of peripheral TCRbeta sequencing was to test whether ivuxolimab changed TCR sequence diversity and led to clonal T-cell expansion. Patients were allowed to have had prior anti-PD-1, anti-PD-L1 or anti-CTLA-4 therapy, and approximately 40% of the dose-escalation patients had previously received checkpoint inhibitors. The paper covers the monotherapy dose-escalation part of the phase I ivuxolimab trial, which included N ≈ 50 patients. Partial responses occurred in three dose-escalation patients: two with cutaneous melanoma and one with hepatocellular carcinoma.

Patients with autoimmune disease history or receiving systemic immunosuppression were excluded from the trial. Peripheral blood for TCR sequencing was drawn from every dose cohort at baseline, at cycle 4 day 1 and at cycle 7 day 1. Samples were obtained from an open-label, multicenter, first-in-human phase I dose-escalation trial of ivuxolimab. The trial enrolled adults with locally advanced or metastatic head and neck squamous cell, hepatocellular, melanoma or renal cell carcinoma. Before TCR sequencing, CD4+ and CD8+ T cells were separately sorted from peripheral blood. What the research found in general, with its limitations: Clonal expansion of both CD4+ and CD8+ blood T cells was observed from baseline to week 6 at doses 0.1 to 3.0 mg/kg. Low levels of normalized T-cell clonal expansion were also shown by some nonresponding patients. The antigen specificity of the clonally expanded peripheral T cells was not determined. After ivuxolimab, more expanded clones were found on average in CD8+ T cells than in CD4+ T cells. In partial responders in the 0.1-3.0 mg/kg groups, normalized peripheral clonal expansion was found to be among the lowest, especially among CD8+ T cells.

The chain couples TRBV19 to TRBJ1-2; 8 bases in the middle match TRBD1. This TCR was sampled from an adult with an advanced solid tumor such as melanoma, head and neck, liver or kidney cancer. The material was CD4+ or CD8+ T cells sorted from blood, obtained in a trial of the OX40 agonist ivuxolimab. The nucleotide sequence is TGTGCCAGTAGTATCGACTCAGGGGGCAGGAACTATGGCTACACCTTC. Its translation is CASSIDSGGRNYGYTF.